This T cell receptor beta chain was recorded in a study of shared clonotypes between healthy human individuals. At the level of the study: Researchers assigned three CD4 naive, three CD4 memory, two CD8 naive and one CD8 memory plate to each donor.

This clone was detected only a few times. What it binds is unknown. CDR1 MRHNA and CDR2 SNTAGT come from the germline V gene. Trimming removed 6 bases from V and 2 bases from J; junction bases left unmatched: 4. The CDR3 is 14 amino acids. Original analysis: Filtering differed, since immunoSEQ gave only junction sequences and no quality scores. TCRdb keeps only in-frame clones here, not all; method: immunoSEQ multiplex PCR. D and trimming come from the DNA, and the V and J calls and clone size come from that table. The table shows over 150,000 clones, with 65% to 70% occurring only once. Study results and limitations: Sampling involved blood alone; tissue repertoires likely differ.

The rearrangement links TRBV6-4 to TRBJ1-5, with 7 bases fitting TRBD1. The sample taken for sequencing was memory CD4+ T cells sorted from blood. Subset defined: CD45RA-negative fraction. The TCR sequence derives from a man aged 30 to 39 in good health. The CDR3 reads CASSKTGGNQPQHF. The CDR3 DNA reads TGTGCCAGCAGCAAAACAGGGGGCAATCAGCCCCAGCATTTT.